The clone carrying this T cell receptor (beta chain) was picked up a small number of times. The antigen remains undetermined. The data derive from a study of response to subunit inactivated influenza vaccine. Regarding the study as a whole: Few new T cells, the authors suggested, are recruited by each seasonal influenza vaccination.

Each CDR3 protein gets one entry after TCRdb re-called the RT-PCR reads with MiXCR. The sample lists about 160,000 distinct CDR3 sequences; around a tenth were seen once. This CDR3 has 14 amino acids. Germline V gene lookup returns CDR1 SGDLS and CDR2 YYNGEE. J lost 2 bases, V lost 3 bases, and 2 bases had no gene match. The material sequenced was CD8+ T cells sorted from PBMCs, taken around 25 months after vaccination. The sequence was obtained from a man between 50 and 75 years old who received an inactivated influenza vaccine. The rearrangement joins TRBV9 to TRBJ2-5; 9 bases align to TRBD1. CDR3 coding DNA: TGTGCCAGCAGCGACGGACAGGGGCAAGAGACCCAGTACTTC. Translation gives CASSDGQGQETQYF. The entire variable domain, with the rest obtained from reference TRBV9 and TRBJ2-5, is as follows: DSGVTQTPKHLITATGQRVTLRCSPRSGDLSVYWYQQSLDQGLQFLIQYYNGEERAKGNILERFSAQQFPDLHSELNLSSLELGDSALYFCASSDGQGQETQYFGPGTRLLVL.